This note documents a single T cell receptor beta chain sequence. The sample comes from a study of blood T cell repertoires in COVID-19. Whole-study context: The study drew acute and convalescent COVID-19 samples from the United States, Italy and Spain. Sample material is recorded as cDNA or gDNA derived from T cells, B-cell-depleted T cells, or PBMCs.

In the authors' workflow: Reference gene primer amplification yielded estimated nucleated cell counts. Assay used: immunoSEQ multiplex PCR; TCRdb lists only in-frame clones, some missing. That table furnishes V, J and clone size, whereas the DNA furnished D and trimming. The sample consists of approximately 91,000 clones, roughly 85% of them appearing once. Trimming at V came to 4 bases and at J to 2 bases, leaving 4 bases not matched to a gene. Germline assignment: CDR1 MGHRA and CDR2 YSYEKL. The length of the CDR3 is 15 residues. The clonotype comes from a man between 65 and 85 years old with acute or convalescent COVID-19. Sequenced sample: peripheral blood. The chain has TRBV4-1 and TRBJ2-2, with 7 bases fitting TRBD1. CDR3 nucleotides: TGCGCCAGCAGCCTCGGGACAGCAAACACCGGGGAGCTGTTTTTT. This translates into CASSLGTANTGELFF.